Following are 29 T cell receptor beta chains from one sample sequenced in a study of blood T cell repertoires in COVID-19. TCRdb's copy holds only in-frame clones and misses some; the assay was immunoSEQ multiplex PCR. The sample comprises fewer than 90,000 clones, about four fifths of which are singletons, and around a third rests with the top ten. Sequencing input: peripheral blood. The receptors derive from a man between 65 and 85 years old with acute or convalescent COVID-19.

This sequence joins TRBV9 and TRBJ1-4, with D maybe TRBD1 (5 bases). Germline-derived CDR1 and CDR2 are SGDLS and YYNGEE. The CDR3 runs to 16 residues. V shed 3 bases and J shed 4 bases, with 16 bases lying between them. The CDR3 here is CASSAGEGYGNEKLFF. DNA for the CDR3: TGTGCCAGCAGCGCGGGGGAGGGGTATGGTAATGAAAAACTGTTTTTT.

The chain recombines TRBV5-8 with TRBJ2-3, with a possible D match to TRBD1 (5 bases). From germline, CDR1 is SGHTS and CDR2 YDEGEE. Trimming removed 10 bases from V and 7 bases from J, with 19 bases in between. The CDR3 sequence is 13 residues long. CDR3 DNA sequence: TGTGCCCCACCCGAAGGCAGGGATTATACGCAGTATTTT. It codes for CAPPEGRDYTQYF.

The V and J genes are TRBV7-9 and TRBJ2-1, with 11 bases fitting TRBD2. Germline lookup yields CDR1 SEHNR and CDR2 FQNEAQ (reference sequence). V gave up 2 bases and J gave up 7 bases; unmatched junction bases: 1. The CDR3 length is 14 residues. The CDR3 region is CASSLIAGGNEQFF. The DNA of the CDR3 is TGTGCCAGCAGCTTAATAGCGGGAGGGAATGAGCAGTTCTTC.

The chain joins TRBV27 to TRBJ1-4; tentative D call: TRBD1 (5 bases). The CDR3 totals 13 residues. V shed 1 base and J shed 8 bases, with 8 bases lying between them. Germline CDR1 MNHEY, CDR2 SMNVEV (reference sequence). In DNA form, the CDR3 reads TGTGCCAGCAGTTTATTGACAGAAGAAAAACTGTTTTTT. Amino acid sequence: CASSLLTEEKLFF.

The V and J genes are TRBV6-5 and TRBJ2-7; 9 bases fit TRBD2. The CDR3 extends over 14 amino acids. V trimming: 6 bases; J trimming: 2 bases; junction bases outside the gene matches: 5. CDR1 MNHEY and CDR2 SVGAGI come from the germline V gene. CDR3 in DNA: TGTGCCAGCAGCTCCAGCGGGAGGACCTACGAGCAGTACTTC. It yields the protein CASSSSGRTYEQYF.

The V gene is TRBV4-1, the J gene TRBJ1-2; 8 bases map to TRBD1. This CDR3 comprises 16 residues. With V trimmed by 0 bases and J by 5 bases, 8 bases remained unmatched. Germline assignment: CDR1 MGHRA and CDR2 YSYEKL. The CDR3, as DNA: TGCGCCAGCAGCCAAGAGAGGCGGCAGGGGGCATATGGCTACACCTTC. The encoded protein is CASSQERRQGAYGYTF.

The chain uses TRBV12-3 or TRBV12-4 and TRBJ2-7, with 8 bases identical to TRBD2. The V and J ends lost 7 bases and 2 bases, in that order; junction bases with no gene match: 4. CDR3 size: 13 residues. The CDR3 loop reads CASTSGGTYEQYF. The DNA for the CDR3 is TGTGCCAGCACCTCGGGGGGGACCTACGAGCAGTACTTC.

V and J are TRBV19 and TRBJ2-3; possible D gene TRBD2, 6 bases. V was clipped by 7 bases and J by 3 bases, with 8 bases between them. Germline V CDR1 and CDR2: LNHDA, SQIVND (reference sequence). This CDR3 spans 12 amino acids. Here the CDR3 DNA reads TGTGCCAGTATTGGGACTACAGATACGCAGTATTTT. It codes for CASIGTTDTQYF.

The chain couples TRBV5-1 to TRBJ2-5, with 10 nucleotides matching TRBD2. The CDR3 spans 15 residues. Germline assignment: CDR1 SGHRS and CDR2 YFSETQ. V shed 3 bases, J shed 2 bases, and the junction held 4 bases outside the gene matches. The CDR3 bases are TGCGCCAGCAGCTCACTAGCGGGGTTACAAGAGACCCAGTACTTC. Amino acids: CASSSLAGLQETQYF.

The chain combines TRBV20-1 with TRBJ2-7; D perhaps matches TRBD2 (6 bases). CDR1 and CDR2 from the germline V gene are DFQATT and SNEGSKA (reference sequence). V was shortened by 6 bases and J by 1 base, with 7 bases between the two germline ends. This CDR3 contains 11 residues. This chain's CDR3 is CSAGTSYEQYF. The DNA of the CDR3 is TGCAGTGCCGGGACTTCCTACGAGCAGTACTTC.

The J gene is TRBJ2-7, the V gene TRBV5-4; 7 nucleotides line up with TRBD1. This CDR3 has 15 residues. V dropped 2 bases and J dropped 4; count of bases not matched to a gene: 9. Germline loops: CDR1 SGHNT, CDR2 YYREEE (reference sequence). As DNA, the CDR3 is TGTGCCAGCAGCTTCGGGACAGACACCATATACGAGCAGTACTTC. Amino acid sequence: CASSFGTDTIYEQYF.

The rearrangement uses TRBV27 and TRBJ1-2; maybe TRBD1 (5 bases). The germline V gene encodes CDR1 MNHEY and CDR2 SMNVEV (reference sequence). V lost 6 bases and J 9 bases, leaving 17 bases between the germline ends. This CDR3 has 13 amino acids. CDR3 sequence (DNA): TGTGCCAGCAGCCCCGTGGGCCAGGGAAGCTACACCTTC. It yields the protein CASSPVGQGSYTF.

V usage is TRBV6-2 or TRBV6-3 and J usage is TRBJ2-7; 9 bases align to TRBD1. The trim removed 3 bases at V and 3 bases at J, leaving 12 bases unmatched. This CDR3 is 17 amino acids long. Germline V gene lookup returns CDR1 MNHEY and CDR2 SVGEGT. CDR3 nucleotides: TGTGCCAGCAGTTATAGTCCGGGACAGGGTACAAACTACGAGCAGTACTTC. Amino acids: CASSYSPGQGTNYEQYF.

J is TRBJ1-3 and V is TRBV5-6; maybe TRBD1 (5 bases). CDR1 and CDR2 (germline): SGHDT, YYEEEE. V lost 1 base, J lost 0 bases, and 8 bases lay in between. The CDR3 covers 15 residues. CDR3 sequence (DNA): TGTGCCAGCAGCTTGTTCGGGGGCTCTGGAAACACCATATATTTT. It translates to CASSLFGGSGNTIYF.

The gene calls are TRBV19 and TRBJ2-3; 8 bases agree with TRBD2. The CDR3 consists of 14 residues. The germline V gene encodes CDR1 LNHDA and CDR2 SQIVND (reference sequence). V shed 8 bases, J shed 7 bases, and the junction held 11 bases outside the gene matches. The CDR3 region is CASSSVAGQNTQYF. CDR3 sequence (DNA): TGTGCCAGTTCCTCGGTAGCGGGACAAAATACGCAGTATTTT.

V is TRBV6-1 and J is TRBJ1-3; 8 bases map to TRBD1. Germline CDR1 reads MNHNS; CDR2 reads SASEGT. The CDR3 extends over 13 amino acids. Germline trimming cut 1 base from V and 15 bases from J; bases unmatched to any gene: 8. The CDR3 protein is CASSEDLTGEGYF. The CDR3, as DNA: TGTGCCAGCAGTGAAGACCTGACAGGGGAGGGATATTTT.

The gene calls are TRBV12-3 or TRBV12-4 and TRBJ2-5, with D possibly TRBD1 on 5 matching bases. V was cut by 3 bases and J by 5 bases, with 10 bases left in between. The CDR3 is made up of 13 amino acids. In DNA, the CDR3 is TGTGCCAGCAGTTTCCTCAGGGTCGAGACCCAGTACTTC. It encodes CASSFLRVETQYF.

This chain joins TRBV27 and TRBJ2-2; the D is unclear. The germline V gene encodes CDR1 MNHEY and CDR2 SMNVEV (reference sequence). Between the trimmed V and J ends, which lost 5 bases and 4 bases, there was a span of 20 bases. CDR3 size: 17 residues. The CDR3 loop reads CASSPRTPQKSTGELFF. The CDR3 region has the DNA TGTGCCAGCAGTCCCCGCACACCCCAGAAGTCCACCGGGGAGCTGTTTTTT.

The chain links TRBV3-1 (or the pseudogene TRBV3-2) to TRBJ1-4; perhaps TRBD1 as D (6 bases). The length of the CDR3 is 14 residues. CDR1 and CDR2 from the germline V gene are LGHDT and YNNKEL (reference sequence). V was shortened by 2 bases and J by 5 bases, with 9 bases between the two germline ends. Written as DNA, the CDR3 is TGTGCCAGCAGCCAATGGGACAAGAATGAAAAACTGTTTTTT. The encoded protein is CASSQWDKNEKLFF.

The gene calls are TRBV11-2 and TRBJ1-2; TRBD1 is a possible D gene (6 bases). V was trimmed by 5 bases and J by 2 bases, leaving 21 bases between them. CDR1 SGHAT and CDR2 FQNNGV come from the germline V gene. The CDR3 extends over 17 amino acids. The CDR3 region is CASSLRQVPNDNYGYTF. As DNA, the CDR3 is TGTGCCAGCAGCCTACGACAGGTCCCCAATGACAACTATGGCTACACCTTC.

V usage is TRBV5-8 and J usage is TRBJ1-5, with 10 bases that match TRBD1. J was trimmed by 1 base and V by 0 bases; bases with no gene match: 7. The CDR3 consists of 18 residues. Germline CDR1 is SGHTS and CDR2 is YDEGEE. This CDR3 reads CASSLGGQGIGSNQPQHF. CDR3 nucleotide sequence: TGTGCCAGCAGCTTGGGGGGACAGGGGATTGGAAGCAATCAGCCCCAGCATTTT.

The chain links TRBV20-1 to TRBJ1-2; a possible D gene is TRBD1 (5 bases). The germline V gene has CDR1 DFQATT and CDR2 SNEGSKA (reference sequence). The CDR3 has 11 amino acids. Trimming took 3 bases from V and 7 from J, leaving 9 bases between them. The CDR3 DNA reads as TGCAGTGCTAGTGGGGGGGTTGGCTACACCTTC. As protein: CSASGGVGYTF.

This chain links TRBV24-1 with TRBJ2-1; 11 positions agree with TRBD2. The CDR3 has 16 amino acids. V was clipped by 4 bases and J by 7 bases; unmatched bases: 8. Germline lookup yields CDR1 KGHDR and CDR2 SFDVKD. DNA of the CDR3: TGTGCCACCAGTGACGTTATAACTAGCGGGAGTAATGAGCAGTTCTTC. Translating gives CATSDVITSGSNEQFF.

The rearrangement links TRBV3-1 (or the pseudogene TRBV3-2) to TRBJ2-1; TRBD2 agrees at 16 bases. This CDR3 is 17 amino acids long. CDR1 is LGHDT, CDR2 YNNKEL, per germline (reference sequence). V trimming: 2 bases; J trimming: 9 bases; junction bases outside the gene matches: 7. In DNA form, the CDR3 reads TGTGCCAGCAGCCAATGCGGGACTAGCGGGGGGGACGTTGAGCAGTTCTTC. Encoded protein: CASSQCGTSGGDVEQFF.

The chain carries TRBV5-4 and TRBJ1-1; 7 positions agree with TRBD1. V lost 0 bases to trimming and J lost 4 bases; unmatched junction nucleotides: 9. The CDR3 extends over 16 amino acids. Germline V gives CDR1 SGHNT, CDR2 YYREEE (reference sequence). CDR3 in amino acids: CASSLVARRGSTEAFF. In DNA form, the CDR3 reads TGTGCCAGCAGCTTGGTCGCGCGCAGGGGGAGCACTGAAGCTTTCTTT. The whole variable domain, remainder taken from reference TRBV5-4 and TRBJ1-1, is ETGVTQSPTHLIKTRGQQVTLRCSSQSGHNTVSWYQQALGQGPQFIFQYYREEENGRGNFPPRFSGLQFPNYSSELNVNALELDDSALYLCASSLVARRGSTEAFFGQGTRLTVV.

The V and J genes are TRBV30 and TRBJ2-1; 11 bases align to TRBD2. V lost 3 bases, J lost 0 bases, and 13 bases stayed unmatched. There are 19 residues in the CDR3. Germline assignment: CDR1 GTSNPN and CDR2 SVGIG (reference sequence). CDR3 coding DNA: TGTGCCTGGAGAGTGGGACTAGCGGCCGCCGGGGGCTCCTACAATGAGCAGTTCTTC. As protein: CAWRVGLAAAGGSYNEQFF.

This chain joins TRBV6-6 and TRBJ2-7, with TRBD1 identical over 10 bases. The CDR3 spans 15 residues. V lost 6 bases and J lost 6; bases outside the gene matches: 11. CDR1 is MNHNY, CDR2 SVGAGI, per germline (reference sequence). CDR3 DNA sequence: TGTGCCAGCAGCGACGCCGGGACAGGGGTAAGCGAGCAGTACTTC. Protein sequence: CASSDAGTGVSEQYF.

The chain employs TRBV28 and TRBJ2-7; 10 nucleotides line up with TRBD1. This CDR3 region has 15 residues. Germline V gene lookup returns CDR1 MDHEN and CDR2 SYDVKM. V dropped 5 bases and J dropped 7; count of bases not matched to a gene: 11. The CDR3 sequence: CASSPPTGGFGEQYF. The CDR3 DNA is TGTGCCAGCAGTCCCCCGACAGGGGGCTTTGGAGAGCAGTACTTC.

The chain combines TRBV2 with TRBJ1-1; tentative D call: TRBD1 (5 bases). The CDR3 sequence is 14 residues long. The V gene's germline CDR1 is SNHLY and CDR2 FYNNEI. V shed 0 bases and J shed 1 base, with 6 bases lying between them. In nucleotides, the CDR3 is TGTGCCAGCAGTGAAGCGCAGGGGAACACTGAAGCTTTCTTT. This translates into CASSEAQGNTEAFF.